These T cell receptor beta chains were read from a single sample in a study of blood T cell repertoires in COVID-19. Measured with immunoSEQ multiplex PCR; TCRdb has only the in-frame clones, and not every one. The sample lists 43,000 or so clones; roughly nine tenths were seen once. Material for sequencing was peripheral blood. All receptors come from a woman aged 80 or older with active COVID-19. CDR3s include the opening cysteine and the closing phenylalanine or tryptophan. Fields, in order: clone size, V gene, J gene, D gene, CDR3 DNA, CDR3 protein. D genes are given only for firm matches. Rows may omit the clone size; those that give it use once, few, many or a size class.

few,TRBV7-9,TRBJ2-7,.,TGTGCCAGCAGCCCGAGTCTGGACAGCTACGAGCAGTACTTC,CASSPSLDSYEQYF
.,TRBV7-2,TRBJ2-3,.,TGTGCCAGCAGTCCCCAAGCAACGCGGACTAGCACAGATACGCAGTATTTT,CASSPQATRTSTDTQYF
.,TRBV3-1/TRBV3-2,TRBJ1-1,.,TGTGCCAGCAGGGGGGGCACTGAAGCTTTCTTT,CASRGGTEAFF
.,TRBV27,TRBJ2-7,TRBD2,TGTGCCAGCAGTCTTACGGGACTAGCGGGGAAGAGGCACTTC,CASSLTGLAGKRHF
.,TRBV7-8,TRBJ2-7,.,TGTGCCAGCGCACCCCAGGGACACTACGAGCAGTACTTC,CASAPQGHYEQYF
.,TRBV5-6,TRBJ2-1,TRBD2,TGTGCCAGCAGCTACGCCCTGACTAGCGGGTCGGGGAATGAGCAGTTCTTC,CASSYALTSGSGNEQFF
.,TRBV30,TRBJ2-2,.,TGTGCCTGGAGTGTACTAAGGTCCGGGGAGCTGTTTTTT,CAWSVLRSGELFF
once,TRBV27,TRBJ2-7,TRBD2,TGTGCCAGCAGTCCGGGACTAGCGGGGGGGCTGCGCGAGCAGTACTTC,CASSPGLAGGLREQYF
.,TRBV5-6,TRBJ1-2,TRBD1,TGTGCCAGCAGCTTGGGTGGGACAGGCGTTCATGGCTACACCTTC,CASSLGGTGVHGYTF
.,TRBV15,TRBJ2-7,TRBD2,TGTGCCACCAGCAGAGAAAGGGTCGCTAGCGGGGGGCTACAGTACTTC,CATSRERVASGGLQYF
.,TRBV9,TRBJ2-7,TRBD2,TGTGCCAGCAGCGTAGGTCGCGCGGGGGACGAGCAGTACTTC,CASSVGRAGDEQYF
.,TRBV9,TRBJ1-4,.,TGTGCCAGCAGCGAAAAAAGGAGGGGATGGGAAAAACTGTTTTTT,CASSEKRRGWEKLFF
once,TRBV19,TRBJ2-7,TRBD1,TGTGCCAGTAGTAGACTACCGGGACAGTACTCCTACGAGCAGTACTTC,CASSRLPGQYSYEQYF
.,TRBV7-2,TRBJ2-3,.,TGTGCCAGCAGCTCTTTCCGTAGGGGGGGAGTCGGAGGAGATACGCAGTATTTT,CASSSFRRGGVGGDTQYF
.,TRBV20-1,TRBJ2-5,.,TGCAGTGCTAGTCCTGGGGGGCAAGAGACCCAGTACTTC,CSASPGGQETQYF
.,TRBV6-2/TRBV6-3,TRBJ2-1,TRBD2,TGTGCCAGCAGTTACAGTGATCTAGCGGGGTCCTACAATGAGCAGTTCTTC,CASSYSDLAGSYNEQFF
.,TRBV4-3,TRBJ2-3,TRBD2,TGCGCCAGCAGCCAAGATGCGGTAGCGGGGGGTGGAACAGATACGCAGTATTTT,CASSQDAVAGGGTDTQYF
.,TRBV7-7,TRBJ2-2,.,TGTGCCAGCAGCTTAGGAGGGGGGACAGACACCGGGGAGCTGTTTTTT,CASSLGGGTDTGELFF
.,TRBV3-1/TRBV3-2,TRBJ1-1,TRBD1,TGTGCCAGCAGCGTGAACAGGGGCGAGGGGACTGAAGCTTTCTTT,CASSVNRGEGTEAFF
.,TRBV30,TRBJ1-6,TRBD1,TGTGCCTGGACAGGGGGACGGAATTCACCCCTCCACTTT,CAWTGGRNSPLHF
.,TRBV11-2,TRBJ1-6,.,TGTGCCAGCAGTCGAAACCGGGTCCATGATAATTCACCCCTCCACTTT,CASSRNRVHDNSPLHF
once,TRBV30,TRBJ2-5,.,TGTGCCTGGAGTGTAGGGGCAGGGAAGTGGGAGACCCAGTACTTC,CAWSVGAGKWETQYF
.,TRBV18,TRBJ1-2,.,TGTGCCAGCTCACCATATCAGGGGACACCCTATGGCTACACCTTC,CASSPYQGTPYGYTF
once,TRBV3-1/TRBV3-2,TRBJ1-6,TRBD1,TGTGCCAGCAGTCTGACAGGGAAAAATTCACCCCTCCACTTT,CASSLTGKNSPLHF
.,TRBV28,TRBJ1-5,.,TGTGCCAGCAGTTCGATACTGAGACCCCAGCATTTT,CASSSILRPQHF
few,TRBV28,TRBJ1-5,TRBD1,TGTGCCAGCAGTCCCCCGACGGGACAGTTCTTTTATAGCAATCAGCCCCAGCATTTT,CASSPPTGQFFYSNQPQHF
.,TRBV28,TRBJ1-4,TRBD1,TGTGCCAGCAGCGGGGACAGGGGCGGTAGGGAAAAACTGTTTTTT,CASSGDRGGREKLFF
.,TRBV24-1,TRBJ1-6,TRBD1,TGTGCCATTGCCGGGACAGCCTATAATTCACCCCTCCACTTT,CAIAGTAYNSPLHF
.,TRBV5-6,TRBJ2-3,TRBD1,TGTGCCAGCAGCTTGGGGACAGGAACCACAGATACGCAGTATTTT,CASSLGTGTTDTQYF
.,TRBV4-3,TRBJ1-1,TRBD1,TGCGCCAGCAGCCAGGGTGCAGGGGGAAGAGGAGAAGCTTTCTTT,CASSQGAGGRGEAFF
.,TRBV5-6,TRBJ2-3,TRBD2,TGTGCCAGCAGTAAGAGCGGGGTCTCAACGCAGTATTTT,CASSKSGVSTQYF
.,TRBV9,TRBJ1-4,.,TGTGCCAGCAGCGTAACCCCGACTCCAAATAATGAAAAACTGTTTTTT,CASSVTPTPNNEKLFF
.,TRBV19,TRBJ1-5,.,TGTGCCAGTAGACCAAGACAGGATCATCAGCCCCAGCATTTT,CASRPRQDHQPQHF
.,TRBV6-6,TRBJ1-1,.,TGTGCCAGCACTCGACAGGAGAACACTGAAGCTTTCTTT,CASTRQENTEAFF
.,TRBV28,TRBJ1-6,.,TGTGCCAGCAGTCTAGCCGACCGTGGGTATAATTCACCCCTCCACTTT,CASSLADRGYNSPLHF
.,TRBV5-1,TRBJ2-3,.,TGCGCCAGCAGCCGGAGTATAGCCGGCGGGTCAGATACGCAGTATTTT,CASSRSIAGGSDTQYF
.,TRBV9,TRBJ1-4,.,TGTGCCAGCAGCGGCCGGGGGGTCGGTGAAAAACTGTTTTTT,CASSGRGVGEKLFF
.,TRBV12-3/TRBV12-4,TRBJ2-5,.,TGTGCCAGCAGTTTACGGCAGGCCGAGACCCAGTACTTC,CASSLRQAETQYF
.,TRBV7-9,TRBJ1-2,TRBD1,TGTGCCAGCAGCCTCCTAAACTCCGGGACAGGGCTCTATGGCTACACCTTC,CASSLLNSGTGLYGYTF
few,TRBV10-2,TRBJ2-1,TRBD2,TGCGCCACATTGCTTAGCGGGGGGCAAGGTAGAAATGAGCAGTTCTTC,CATLLSGGQGRNEQFF
few,TRBV12-3/TRBV12-4,TRBJ1-5,.,TGTGCCAGCAGTTTTGGGGGCGATCAGCCCCAGCATTTT,CASSFGGDQPQHF
few,TRBV6-5,TRBJ1-2,.,TGTGCCAGCAGTTACTCTTCCTACCAGGAGGGCTATGGCTACACCTTC,CASSYSSYQEGYGYTF
.,TRBV5-8,TRBJ2-6,.,TGTGCCAGCAGGCGCTCTGGGGCCAACGTCCTGACTTTC,CASRRSGANVLTF
.,TRBV25-1,TRBJ2-3,TRBD2,TGTGCCAGCAGTGAACTGAGCGGGGGGGCCCAGCCAGATACGCAGTATTTT,CASSELSGGAQPDTQYF
few,TRBV7-9,TRBJ1-6,TRBD1,TGTGCCAGCAGAAACGGACAGGGAGGTAATTCACCCCTCCACTTT,CASRNGQGGNSPLHF
.,TRBV4-3,TRBJ2-5,.,TGCGCCAGCAGTCACGATACTAGTCGAGAGACCCAGTACTTC,CASSHDTSRETQYF